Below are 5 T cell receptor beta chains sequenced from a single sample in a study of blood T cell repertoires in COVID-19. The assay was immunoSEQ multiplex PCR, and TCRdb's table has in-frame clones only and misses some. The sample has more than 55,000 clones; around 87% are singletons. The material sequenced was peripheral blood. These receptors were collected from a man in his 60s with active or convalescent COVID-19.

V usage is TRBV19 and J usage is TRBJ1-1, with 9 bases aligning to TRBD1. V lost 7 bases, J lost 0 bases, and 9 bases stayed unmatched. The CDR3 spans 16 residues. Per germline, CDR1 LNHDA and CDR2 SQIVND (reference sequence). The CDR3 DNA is TGTGCCAGTACCCGGGACAGGGCATCTCTGAACACTGAAGCTTTCTTT. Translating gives CASTRDRASLNTEAFF.

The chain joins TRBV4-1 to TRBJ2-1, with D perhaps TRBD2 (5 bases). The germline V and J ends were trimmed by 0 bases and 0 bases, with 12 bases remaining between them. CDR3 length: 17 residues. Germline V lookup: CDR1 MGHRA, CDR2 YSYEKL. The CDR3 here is CASSQEGGSSSYNEQFF. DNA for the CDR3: TGCGCCAGCAGCCAAGAGGGCGGGTCGAGCTCCTACAATGAGCAGTTCTTC.

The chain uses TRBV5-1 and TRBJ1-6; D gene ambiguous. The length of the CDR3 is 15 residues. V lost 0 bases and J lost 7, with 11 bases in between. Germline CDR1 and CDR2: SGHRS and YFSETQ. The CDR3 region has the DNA TGCGCCAGCAGCTTGGGCGGAGGATCCAATTCACCCCTCCACTTT. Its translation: CASSLGGGSNSPLHF.

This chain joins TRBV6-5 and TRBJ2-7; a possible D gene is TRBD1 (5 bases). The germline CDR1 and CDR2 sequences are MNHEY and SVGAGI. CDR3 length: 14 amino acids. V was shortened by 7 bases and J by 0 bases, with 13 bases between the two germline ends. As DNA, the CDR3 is TGTGCCAGCATTAGTGCAGGGCCCTCCTACGAGCAGTACTTC. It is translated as CASISAGPSYEQYF.

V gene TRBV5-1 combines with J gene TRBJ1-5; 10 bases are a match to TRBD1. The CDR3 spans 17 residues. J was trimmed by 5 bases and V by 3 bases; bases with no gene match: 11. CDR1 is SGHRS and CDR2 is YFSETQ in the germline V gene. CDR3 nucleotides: TGCGCCAGCAGCTCCGTGTGGGACAGGGGAGTGGATCAGCCCCAGCATTTT. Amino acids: CASSSVWDRGVDQPQHF.